This TCR beta chain was retrieved from a study of T cell repertoires in cytomegalovirus infection. Study-level information: Both recently identified HLA-C-restricted and well-studied HLA-B-restricted CMV epitopes were used in the study. It was the public TCR beta signatures that indicated both CMV infection and matching HLA type. Study-wide results and limits: HLA-C-restricted, CMV-specific TCR beta clonotypes were dominant ex vivo. People with CMV and the relevant HLA were identified by cumulative public TCR beta family frequency.

About this clonotype: Its target is not known.

Each CDR3 protein gets one entry after TCRdb re-called the reads with MiXCR. The table lists about 570,000 distinct CDR3 sequences, roughly 43% of them singletons. The CDR3 contains 15 residues. Germline V gives CDR1 SGHTA, CDR2 FQGNSA. The trim removed 6 bases at V and 1 base at J, leaving 8 bases unmatched. The origin of this receptor is a human donor in good health (CMV status not recorded). Some clones in this sample may be carry-over from other donors' samples. V and J are TRBV7-2 and TRBJ1-1; 7 bases line up with TRBD1. Here the sequenced sample was cultured PBMCs, taken from culture after CMV antigen stimulation. CDR3 coding DNA: TGTGCCAGCAGACGCACCGGGACAGCGAACACTGAAGCTTTCTTT. Amino acid sequence: CASRRTGTANTEAFF.